This T cell receptor beta chain came from a study of identical twins (dated by TCRdb to the mid-2010s). In terms of the full investigation: To test whether fetal clonotypes persist, the study used deep sequencing on TCR alpha and beta repertoires from monozygotic twins, unrelated adults of various ages, and cord blood. To rule out contamination, replicate twin experiments were performed at different times with different library preparation protocols. The full study reports these points: Fewer insertions were carried by abundant cord blood beta clonotypes, a similar but weaker trend appeared in young adult naive repertoires, and no such trend appeared in memory repertoires. Recombination models systematically underestimated out-of-frame TCR alpha sharing in monozygotic twins but agreed with sharing between unrelated individuals. Compared with coincidental sharing between unrelated individuals, out-of-frame TCR alpha sequences shared between twins had an excess of sequences with low generation probability. Because the same donors could not be followed over many years, the conclusions depended on cross-sectional statistical analysis. Zero-insertion analyses could be partly confounded by invariant T cells such as MAIT and iNKT, although diverse VJ usage argued against such confounding for most clonotypes. Excess twin sharing in beta out-of-frame sequences was weaker because fewer shared sequences lowered the signal-to-noise ratio.

Only healthy Caucasian donors were included. The study also sequenced three unrelated non-twin adults: a male aged 18 to 30, a male aged 50 to 60 and a female aged 50 to 60. Miltenyi CD45RO+ enrichment and human naive T-cell isolation kits were used to isolate memory (CD45RO+) and naive T cells from PBMC. The V end loses 0 bases and the J end loses 8 bases, and a stretch of 10 bases separates them. Including cysteine and phenylalanine, the CDR3 has 13 amino acids. Kept here is only the CDR3 DNA, which spans 39 bases and is read in frame from base 1. CDR1 is given as MNHEY and CDR2 as SVGAGI, both from the germline V gene. Concerning this clonotype: Its antigen is currently not known. Qualities for individual bases were not recorded, and no much larger clone is one base off.

The method was 5' RACE. The instrument given in TCRdb is Illumina HiSeq 2000. Template switching added a universal primer binding site, and the final cDNA carried a unique molecular identifier that allowed TCR cDNA molecules to be counted accurately. Specific primers in the conserved constant-segment region were used to synthesize first-strand cDNA for TCR alpha and beta chains. To control for contamination, every cDNA library carried two barcodes: a SMART-Mk sample barcode plus Illumina barcodes. TruSeq adapter sequences, together with Illumina sample barcodes, were added in two successive PCR steps. The TCR alpha and beta cDNA libraries were sequenced on the Illumina HiSeq platform using custom primers. The source study handled its data this way. Raw reads were processed with MiGEC to extract unique molecular identifiers, and MiXCR was used to determine CDR3 positions. For each individual, recombination models were inferred using an EM algorithm with the repgenHMM and IGoR tools. The analysis of shared clonotypes was done with the tcR package in R, with sharing normalized by the product of cloneset sizes. To study raw recombination without the effects of thymic and clonal selection, out-of-frame nonproductive sequences were analyzed. Clones were called with MiXCR by TCRdb after fastp trimmed the public reads at Q25, and only in-frame beta chains were retained. Identical CDR3 protein sequences are pooled into one entry, listed with their most common genes and DNA. For this entry, the V and J calls and clone size follow TCRdb and not the study's own pipeline. Here the sample has about 340,000 distinct CDR3 sequences; 9% to 10% occur a single time. The ten largest make up under 10% of the sample.

The chain employs TRBV6-5 and TRBJ1-2, with the D segment identity uncertain. This sequence originates from a woman between 50 and 59 years old in good health. Input material: naive T cells sorted from blood. Per the publication, the cell subset or site label means: cells isolated with a human naive T-cell isolation kit. At the DNA level, the sequence is TGTGCCAGCAGTTACTCAACGTTCGGCGGCTACACCTTC. The encoded protein is CASSYSTFGGYTF.